The clone carrying this T cell receptor (beta chain) was detected a few times. Then a second PCR, running roughly 7 to 11 cycles, was carried out with a sample-barcoded 5' primer and a J-beta primer mix. Using its own MiXCR run on the 5' RACE reads, TCRdb lists one record per CDR3 protein. This sample has 1,800,000 or so distinct CDR3 sequences, with 39% found just once. CDR1 and CDR2 from the germline V gene are ENHRY and SYGVKD. With 8 bases clipped from V and 6 bases from J, the junction kept 11 bases outside the gene matches. The CDR3 has 15 residues. This specimen comes from a study of blood T cells in healthy people across ages.

Sequencing used blood. The TCR comes from a human donor in good health. This rearrangement joins TRBV10-3 to TRBJ2-4, with TRBD2 matching over 9 bases. The CDR3 spells CAISFSGGDGNIQYF. For the CDR3, the DNA is TGTGCCATCTCCTTTAGCGGGGGAGACGGAAACATTCAGTACTTC.